The clone carrying this T cell receptor beta chain came up once. Sequenced by immunoSEQ multiplex PCR; TCRdb stores in-frame clones only, minus some. The data contain some 280,000 clones, roughly 90% of them singletons. The sample belongs to a study of blood T cell repertoires in COVID-19. The CDR3 has 16 residues. Germline CDR1 reads MDHEN; CDR2 reads SYDVKM. With V trimmed by 3 bases and J by 2 bases, 10 bases remained unmatched. Specimen: peripheral blood. The chain joins TRBV28 to TRBJ2-7; 7 bases are shared with TRBD1. This receptor was obtained from a woman in her fifties or sixties with acute or convalescent COVID-19. The CDR3 loop reads CASSFNPTGVPYEQYF. The CDR3 DNA is TGTGCCAGCAGTTTTAACCCAACAGGGGTCCCCTACGAGCAGTACTTC. Supplemented by reference TRBV28 and TRBJ2-7, the full variable domain reads DVKVTQSSRYLVKRTGEKVFLECVQDMDHENMFWYRQDPGLGLRLIYFSYDVKMKEKGDIPEGYSVSREKKERFSLILESASTNQTSMYLCASSFNPTGVPYEQYFGPGTRLTVT.